The 25 T cell receptor beta chains given below trace back to one sample, sequenced in a study of T cells in Graves' hyperthyroidism and ophthalmopathy. TCR beta CDR3 sequences were amplified from RNA transcripts. TCR CDR3 underwent first-round RT-PCR with the HTBI primer set. TCRdb passed the multiplex PCR reads through MiXCR, listing each CDR3 protein once. The data show some 460,000 distinct CDR3 sequences, about a sixth seen once. Sequenced: blood. The receptors derive from a woman aged 18-30 years with Graves' hyperthyroidism.

V gene TRBV10-3 combines with J gene TRBJ1-2, with D unclear. This CDR3 is 14 amino acids long. V lost 10 bases and J lost 4, with 19 bases in between. Germline loops: CDR1 ENHRY, CDR2 SYGVKD. In DNA, the CDR3 is TGTGCCACCACTATGGACGGAGCACTCTATGGCTACACCTTC. Residues: CATTMDGALYGYTF.

This clonotype has ten or more counts. The chain joins TRBV18 to TRBJ2-5; D call uncertain. V lost 3 bases and J 2 bases, leaving 10 bases between the germline ends. This CDR3 region has 14 residues. Per the germline V gene, CDR1 is KGHSH and CDR2 is LQKENI. This CDR3 reads CASSPTAVQETQYF. The CDR3 DNA is TGTGCCAGCTCACCTACAGCAGTTCAAGAGACCCAGTACTTC.

This clonotype was counted many times. This chain uses TRBV6-1 with TRBJ2-5, with TRBD2 identical over 8 bases. The CDR3 loop spans 17 amino acids. Germline-derived CDR1 and CDR2 are MNHNS and SASEGT. The trim removed 3 bases at V and 2 bases at J, leaving 11 bases unmatched. CDR3 loop: CASSDLRAGAGQETQYF. CDR3 sequence (DNA): TGTGCCAGCAGTGACCTCAGAGCGGGAGCGGGGCAAGAGACCCAGTACTTC.

This clonotype showed up many times. This chain uses TRBV7-9 with TRBJ2-2; D gene ambiguous. CDR3 length: 14 residues. V was clipped by 2 bases and J by 4 bases, with 8 bases between them. Germline V gives CDR1 SEHNR, CDR2 FQNEAQ (reference sequence). The CDR3 reads CASSLSHFTGELFF. In DNA, the CDR3 is TGTGCCAGCAGCTTATCCCATTTCACCGGGGAGCTGTTTTTT.

This clonotype was seen more than once but under ten times. This sequence joins TRBV5-1 and TRBJ1-4; no firm D call. The V end lost 2 bases, the J end lost 6 bases, and 11 bases lay between the germline ends. Germline lookup yields CDR1 SGHRS and CDR2 YFSETQ. The CDR3 spans 14 residues. CDR3 protein: CASSFRGPDEKLFF. The CDR3 region has the DNA TGCGCCAGCAGCTTTCGGGGTCCCGATGAAAAACTGTTTTTT.

V and J are TRBV5-1 and TRBJ2-1, with D uncertain. The CDR3 covers 14 residues. The V end was cut by 4 bases, the J end by 6 bases, with 14 bases between. Germline lookup yields CDR1 SGHRS and CDR2 YFSETQ. This CDR3 is CASSPRAFGNEQFF. CDR3 nucleotides: TGCGCCAGCAGCCCCCGGGCCTTTGGCAATGAGCAGTTCTTC.

This clonotype appeared a few times. This CDR3 reads CASSADGGTNYGYTF. CDR3 DNA: TGTGCCAGCAGCGCGGACGGGGGGACCAACTATGGCTACACCTTC. The rearrangement joins TRBV5-6 to TRBJ1-2; TRBD1 might be the D (5 bases). Trimming took off 4 bases at V and 2 bases at J, with 15 bases between the two ends. This CDR3 region has 15 residues. The germline V gene has CDR1 SGHDT and CDR2 YYEEEE.

About this clonotype: Relative to the germline gene, one junction end is altered; a read error may explain this. The gene calls are TRBV7-7 and TRBJ2-1, with D perhaps matching TRBD1 (6 bases). Germline values: CDR1 SSHAT, CDR2 FNYEAQ (reference sequence). The CDR3 totals 13 residues. The CDR3 region is CASSLSRGSEQFF. CDR3 coding DNA: TGTGCTAGCAGCTTATCCAGGGGCAGTGAGCAGTTCTTC.

This clonotype was observed many times. Written as DNA, the CDR3 is TGTGCCAGCAGGTTCCGGGACAGAGATTTTAGCAATCAGCCCCAGCATTTT. Its protein is CASRFRDRDFSNQPQHF. The V and J genes are TRBV6-1 and TRBJ1-5, with TRBD1 matching over 7 bases. CDR1 and CDR2 (germline): MNHNS, SASEGT. Germline trimming cut 6 bases from V and 0 bases from J; bases unmatched to any gene: 11. This CDR3 contains 17 residues.

This clonotype was counted ten times or more. The genes are TRBV28 and TRBJ1-4; D possibly corresponds to TRBD1 (6 bases). Deletions cut 6 bases from V and 7 bases from J, with 9 bases between. Germline V lookup: CDR1 MDHEN, CDR2 SYDVKM. CDR3 length equals 12 residues. The CDR3 here is CASSLGAEKLFF. For the CDR3, the DNA is TGTGCCAGCAGCCTGGGGGCTGAAAAACTGTTTTTT. Filled out from reference TRBV28 and TRBJ1-4, the complete variable domain reads DVKVTQSSRYLVKRTGEKVFLECVQDMDHENMFWYRQDPGLGLRLIYFSYDVKMKEKGDIPEGYSVSREKKERFSLILESASTNQTSMYLCASSLGAEKLFFGSGTQLSVL.

There are many counts of this clonotype. The chain combines TRBV20-1 with TRBJ1-5; TRBD1 might be the D (5 bases). The V gene's germline CDR1 is DFQATT and CDR2 SNEGSKA (reference sequence). The ends were cut back, 0 bases at V and 8 bases at J, with 8 bases in the middle. This CDR3 has 12 residues. The CDR3, as DNA: TGCAGTGCTAGAGATGGGGGGGAGCCCCAGCATTTT. Protein product: CSARDGGEPQHF.

Many counts were recorded for this clonotype. The rearrangement links TRBV12-3 or TRBV12-4 to TRBJ2-5, with 11 bases fitting TRBD1. J lost 4 bases, V lost 4 bases, and 2 bases had no gene match. This CDR3 contains 14 residues. The CDR3, as DNA: TGTGCCAGCAGTTGGGGGACAGGGGGAGAGACCCAGTACTTC. Its translation: CASSWGTGGETQYF.

This clonotype appeared many times. The chain couples TRBV13 to TRBJ1-1; D gene uncertain. Germline CDR1 is PRHDT and CDR2 is FYEKMQ (reference sequence). The germline V and J ends were trimmed by 4 bases and 0 bases, with 9 bases remaining between them. The CDR3 has 14 amino acids. CDR3 nucleotides: TGTGCCAGCAGCTCCAGGCGACTGAACACTGAAGCTTTCTTT. Its protein is CASSSRRLNTEAFF.

The rearrangement joins TRBV9 to TRBJ1-1; D uncertain. Germline CDR1 is SGDLS and CDR2 is YYNGEE. This CDR3 has 13 amino acids. V dropped 3 bases and J dropped 3 bases, with 9 bases sitting between them. The CDR3 spells CASSAEGDTEAFF. CDR3 nucleotide sequence: TGTGCCAGCAGCGCCGAAGGCGACACTGAAGCTTTCTTT.

V is TRBV12-3 or TRBV12-4 and J is TRBJ1-2; D perhaps matches TRBD1 (5 bases). The CDR3 runs 15 residues. V dropped 7 bases and J dropped 7 bases, with 22 bases sitting between them. In DNA form, the CDR3 reads TGTGCCAGCATCGATGGGAAGGCAGGGAAGGGTGGCTACACCTTC. Amino acid sequence: CASIDGKAGKGGYTF.

A word on this clonotype: A much larger clone lies one base from this, so it may be a read error. CDR3 amino acids: CSVLRTGAGEQYF. DNA for the CDR3: TGCAGCGTTCTTAGGACAGGTGCTGGCGAGCAGTACTTC. The chain is built from TRBV29-1 and TRBJ2-7, with 7 bases aligning to TRBD1. CDR1 SQVTM and CDR2 ANQGSEA come from the germline V gene. The CDR3 is 13 amino acids. Trimming took 5 bases from V and 6 from J; bases not matched to a gene: 10.

As regards this clonotype: A much more abundant neighbour one base away suggests this may be a read error. Lacking the conserved final phenylalanine or tryptophan, this CDR3 likely reflects a read error. The chain carries TRBV6-2 or TRBV6-3 and TRBJ2-3; TRBD2 aligns across 13 bases. This CDR3 comprises 19 residues. CDR1 is MNHEY, CDR2 SVGEGT, per germline. With V trimmed by 5 bases and J by 4 bases, 15 bases remained unmatched. CDR3 in amino acids: CASSPATSGGPVGADTQYL. For the CDR3, the DNA is TGTGCCAGCAGTCCCGCGACTAGCGGGGGGCCGGTAGGGGCAGATACGCAGTATCTT.

The rearrangement links TRBV7-2 to TRBJ2-1, with 10 nucleotides matching TRBD2. The CDR3 has 17 amino acids. Trimming at V came to 1 base and at J to 6 bases, leaving 9 bases not matched to a gene. In germline, CDR1 is SGHTA, CDR2 FQGNSA. The CDR3 is CASSLGTAGGPRNEQFF. CDR3 bases: TGTGCCAGCAGCTTAGGAACAGCGGGGGGGCCCCGCAATGAGCAGTTCTTC.

V gene TRBV7-2 combines with J gene TRBJ2-4; 11 positions match TRBD2. The germline V gene has CDR1 SGHTA and CDR2 FQGNSA. The V gene end was trimmed by 5 bases and the J gene end by 3 bases; junction bases not matched to a gene: 12. The CDR3 is 18 amino acids. The CDR3 here is CASSPRVAGGLGKNIQYF. The CDR3 bases are TGTGCCAGCAGCCCGAGGGTAGCGGGGGGGCTTGGCAAAAACATTCAGTACTTC.

This clonotype was recorded many times. The chain combines TRBV7-9 with TRBJ1-1; D gene unclear. From germline, CDR1 is SEHNR and CDR2 FQNEAQ (reference sequence). Trimming stripped 0 bases from V and 0 bases from J, with 14 bases between. This CDR3 comprises 17 residues. The CDR3 region has the DNA TGTGCCAGCAGCTTAGCGCGAGGAGGGCTCTTGAACACTGAAGCTTTCTTT. Amino acids: CASSLARGGLLNTEAFF.

In its sample, this clonotype was seen many times. This sequence joins TRBV11-2 and TRBJ2-7; the D is unclear. CDR3 length: 13 amino acids. Germline V gene lookup returns CDR1 SGHAT and CDR2 FQNNGV. The V gene lost 3 bases and the J gene lost 5 bases, with 11 bases spanning the gap. The CDR3 nucleotides read TGTGCCAGCAGCTTGAGATCACGCGACGAGCAGTACTTC. This sequence encodes CASSLRSRDEQYF. Filled out from reference TRBV11-2 and TRBJ2-7, the complete variable domain reads EAGVAQSPRYKIIEKRQSVAFWCNPISGHATLYWYQQILGQGPKLLIQFQNNGVVDDSQLPKDRFSAERLKGVDSTLKIQPAKLEDSAVYLCASSLRSRDEQYFGPGTRLTVT.

This clonotype was detected many times. The rearrangement uses TRBV20-1 and TRBJ2-1; D gene uncertain. Germline lookup yields CDR1 DFQATT and CDR2 SNEGSKA (reference sequence). The length of the CDR3 is 11 residues. The V end was cut by 6 bases, the J end by 5 bases, with 8 bases between. Here the CDR3 DNA reads TGCAGTGCCGTTGCGGACAATGAGCAGTTCTTC. Translated: CSAVADNEQFF.

This clonotype was recorded many times. The V call is TRBV19, the J call TRBJ1-1; 7 bases are shared with TRBD1. Germline V lookup: CDR1 LNHDA, CDR2 SQIVND (reference sequence). This CDR3 contains 16 residues. V gave up 4 bases and J gave up 1 base; unmatched junction bases: 9. The CDR3 DNA follows: TGTGCCAGTAGTACCACACAGGGGAGAGAGAACACTGAAGCTTTCTTT. This codes for CASSTTQGRENTEAFF.

A few counts support this clonotype. J is TRBJ2-2 and V is TRBV5-8, with 8 bases that match TRBD2. Germline V gives CDR1 SGHTS, CDR2 YDEGEE. The CDR3 spans 14 residues. With 7 bases clipped from V and 6 bases from J, the junction kept 8 bases outside the gene matches. The CDR3 nucleotides read TGTGCCAGCCATTTTCTAGCGGGTTCCGGGGAGCTGTTTTTT. Translated: CASHFLAGSGELFF.

Ten or more counts support this clonotype. This rearrangement joins TRBV5-1 to TRBJ2-7, with D maybe TRBD1 (6 bases). The V and J ends lost 4 bases and 2 bases respectively, with 19 bases between them. The V gene's germline CDR1 is SGHRS and CDR2 YFSETQ. There are 16 residues in the CDR3. Here the CDR3 DNA reads TGCGCCAGCAGCAGGTATTGGACAGAGCGAACCTACGAGCAGTACTTC. Its translation: CASSRYWTERTYEQYF.